The T cell receptor (beta chain) under discussion was sequenced for a study of human T cells and chemical hapten exposure (dated by TCRdb to the early 2020s). Notes on the research overall: For sensitization, 2% DPC in acetone was applied to a roughly 2 cm by roughly 2 cm area of upper inner arm skin. The mostly female patient cohort included alopecia areata with under or over 50% scalp involvement, alopecia totalis and alopecia universalis. Throughout the study period of roughly 24 weeks, patients also received therapeutic DPC doses to the scalp every week. Libraries were combined into a pool for sequencing, and differences in TCR yield between samples came mainly from small differences in library volumes within the pool. This study followed changes in the peripheral blood TCR repertoire in vivo during primary and secondary sensitization of alopecia patients to the hapten diphenylcyclopropenone (DPC). Patch testing was performed on the upper back with Finn chambers containing 0.01% DPC, and the patch tests were scored after 6 days according to International Contact Dermatitis Research Group standards. For TCR sequencing, blood came from 25 to 30 alopecia patients at anywhere from one to four time points (pre-sensitization, 2, 6 and 24 weeks). Blood samples were taken from patients before sensitization (week 0) and at 2, 6 and about 24 weeks after DPC sensitization. For every blood RNA sample, sequencing covered both the TCR alpha and TCR beta chains. General findings and caveats noted by the study authors: Because every patient had alopecia, a presumed autoimmune disease, the patients' immune response might differ from that of healthy individuals. DPC sensitization did not change how many TCRs were above 1 in 1000 frequency, and no evidence was found of alterations in global repertoire structure. Patch test score correlated positively with the number of PT1 expanded TCRs, reaching significance at thresholds 8, 16 and 32 but not at 4. Compared with pre-sensitization or healthy control sets, expanded TCRs formed significantly more large CDR3 similarity clusters, which is consistent with antigen-driven responses. After repeated subsampling, changes were observed in the strength of the expansion versus patch-test correlation and in the threshold at which the correlation became significant.

This specimen's time point label, interpreted: patch test 3, about 24 weeks after DPC sensitization. In light of the paper, this sample's treatment or condition label describes: therapeutic diphenylcyclopropenone sensitization with weekly scalp DPC. Total RNA was isolated from unfractionated whole blood collected in Tempus Blood RNA tubes. At every patch-test visit, the blood draw took place before the patch test was put on. Patients were eligible if aged 18 to 70, diagnosed with alopecia and judged suitable for DPC therapy, and pregnant patients were excluded. This clonotype has ten or more counts. Its binding antigen is unknown. Per-nucleotide qualities are absent, and no much larger clonotype sits a single base away. The library was made by RACE. Sequencing relied on a NextSeq 500. During library preparation, unique molecular identifiers were attached to individual cDNA molecules so that TCRs could be counted in a quantitative, reproducible way. The source study handled its data this way. The median number of TCRs per sample was some 100,000, ranging from roughly 20,000 to 700,000. The Decombinator software suite was used to annotate V, J and CDR3 in the TCR reads. Every sample was subsampled to the same number of TCRs (28,000) for the PS versus PT1 abundance plots. Expanded TCRs were defined as absent before sensitization and observed at least eight times at the 2-week time point. TCRdb itself trimmed the public reads at Q25 with fastp, ran MiXCR and retained productive beta chains. One record per CDR3 amino acid sequence lists the most common genes and DNA. TCRdb, not the authors, supplied the V and J calls. Across this sample there are tens of thousands of distinct CDR3 sequences, with more than 9% seen only once. Of the sample, 26% falls within the top ten clones.

The CDR3, cysteine through phenylalanine, is 15 amino acids long. Of all the DNA, just the CDR3 is kept, 45 bases in frame from base 1. The germline V gene gives CDR1 as MRHNA and CDR2 as SNTAGT. After removal of 3 bases from V and 3 bases from J, the junction retains 5 bases not matched to a gene. The sequence was obtained from a man aged 50-60 years with alopecia areata. Some clones in this sample may be carry-over from other donors' samples. The V gene is TRBV6-4 and the J gene is TRBJ2-1; TRBD2 lines up with 7 middle nucleotides. The source was whole blood, collected in connection with sensitization to the hapten diphenylcyclopropenone (DPC). The DNA reads as follows: TGTGCCAGCAGTGAAAATCTAGCGGACTACAATGAGCAGTTCTTC. This is translated as CASSENLADYNEQFF.